Following are 23 T cell receptor beta chains from one sample sequenced in a study of beta chain features in type 1 diabetes. What was sequenced were expressed TCRB transcripts, since all of the isolated RNA had been reverse transcribed. Repertoires were generated with immunoSEQ multiplex PCR, while TCRdb's copy carries only in-frame clones and drops some. The sample holds 250,000 to 350,000 clones, around 15% seen once. Sequencing was performed on central memory CD4+ T cells from blood. The receptors here all came from a man younger than 40 in good health.

The chain is built from TRBV7-2 and TRBJ2-3, with 8 nucleotides matching TRBD2. V shed 4 bases and J 6 bases; nucleotides not matched to a gene: 6. The CDR3 runs to 14 residues. CDR1 is SGHTA and CDR2 is FQGNSA in the germline V gene. The CDR3 loop reads CASSSRGGRDTQYF. The CDR3 nucleotides read TGTGCCAGCAGCTCTCGCGGGGGGCGGGATACGCAGTATTTT. Full variable domain (missing parts from reference TRBV7-2 and TRBJ2-3): GAGVSQSPSNKVTEKGKDVELRCDPISGHTALYWYRQSLGQGLEFLIYFQGNSAPDKSGLPSDRFSAERTGGSVSTLTIQRTQQEDSAVYLCASSSRGGRDTQYFGPGTRLTVL.

J is TRBJ2-3 and V is TRBV6-5; 9 bases align to TRBD2. Looked up from germline, CDR1 is MNHEY and CDR2 is SVGAGI. The CDR3 consists of 15 residues. The trim removed 6 bases at V and 4 bases at J, leaving 8 bases unmatched. In DNA form, the CDR3 reads TGTGCCAGCAGGCTAGCGGGGTCACTGTCAGATACGCAGTATTTT. Amino acid sequence: CASRLAGSLSDTQYF.

This clone came up a few times. The chain uses TRBV7-2 and TRBJ2-3; 8 bases match TRBD2. Trimming cost V 1 base and J 3 bases; bases outside gene matches: 9. CDR1 is SGHTA, CDR2 FQGNSA, per germline. This CDR3 comprises 17 residues. For the CDR3, the DNA is TGTGCCAGCAGCTTAGGTGGGAGCGGGAGCTTTACAGATACGCAGTATTTT. Translating it yields CASSLGGSGSFTDTQYF.

At least ten counts were recorded for this clone. This rearrangement joins TRBV2 to TRBJ2-7; no reliable D call. CDR3 length: 12 amino acids. Germline V lookup: CDR1 SNHLY, CDR2 FYNNEI. Trimming removed 3 bases at V and 3 bases at J, with 6 bases between. The DNA for the CDR3 is TGTGCCAGCAGTGAGAATGGCTACGAGCAGTACGTC. Its translation: CASSENGYEQYV.

V usage is TRBV27 and J usage is TRBJ1-2; tentative D call: TRBD1 (6 bases). Germline V gives CDR1 MNHEY, CDR2 SMNVEV (reference sequence). With 8 bases removed from V and 1 base from J, the gap between germline ends came to 26 bases. The CDR3 is 18 amino acids. CDR3 nucleotides: TGTGCCAGCGGGGGACATCGGCAGGGCGGATCACGTAACTATGGCTACACCTTC. This gives the protein CASGGHRQGGSRNYGYTF.

This clone came up a few times. The J gene is TRBJ2-5, the V gene TRBV6-5, with no clear D. Trimming left V 0 bases short and J 2 bases short, with 7 bases between. Germline V gene lookup returns CDR1 MNHEY and CDR2 SVGAGI. The CDR3 is made up of 14 amino acids. The CDR3 reads CASSYSVGQETQYF. For the CDR3, the DNA is TGTGCCAGCAGTTACTCCGTCGGACAAGAGACCCAGTACTTC.

The chain carries TRBV6-5 and TRBJ1-1; tentative D call: TRBD1 (5 bases). The germline gives CDR1 MNHEY, CDR2 SVGAGI. This CDR3 contains 15 residues. Trimming took off 1 base at V and 0 bases at J, with 9 bases between the two ends. CDR3 nucleotide sequence: TGTGCCAGCAGTTACTTCGGGGGAGTGAACACTGAAGCTTTCTTT. It translates to CASSYFGGVNTEAFF.

The V call is TRBV28, the J call TRBJ2-5; D is undetermined. Trimming took 6 bases from V and 2 from J, leaving 13 bases between them. Germline loops: CDR1 MDHEN, CDR2 SYDVKM. CDR3 size: 14 residues. The CDR3 DNA sequence: TGTGCCAGCAGACGGGCAGGAATACAAGAGACCCAGTACTTC. Residues: CASRRAGIQETQYF.

This clone was seen a handful of times. The chain employs TRBV4-3 and TRBJ2-1; tentatively, D is TRBD1 (6 bases). There are 13 residues in the CDR3. Germline V lookup: CDR1 LGHNA, CDR2 YSLEER. Trimming left V 5 bases short and J 9 bases short, with 14 bases between. The CDR3 here is CASSMGHSSEQFF. The CDR3 coding sequence is TGCGCCAGCAGCATGGGACATTCCTCTGAGCAGTTCTTC.

This clone was detected only a few times. The V and J genes are TRBV5-1 and TRBJ1-2; no firm D call. The V and J ends lost 4 bases and 4 bases respectively, with 11 bases between them. Germline assignment: CDR1 SGHRS and CDR2 YFSETQ. This CDR3 region has 13 residues. The CDR3 coding sequence is TGCGCCAGCAGCGGTACGACTGTCTATGGCTACACCTTC. This codes for CASSGTTVYGYTF.

There are a few counts of this clone. The chain combines TRBV7-6 with TRBJ2-2; D may match TRBD1 or TRBD2 (5 bases each). Germline loops: CDR1 SGHVS, CDR2 FNYEAQ. CDR3 length: 15 amino acids. The V end was cut by 5 bases, the J end by 5 bases, with 15 bases between. This CDR3 is CASSPGGGRTGELFF. Written as DNA, the CDR3 is TGTGCCAGCAGCCCAGGTGGGGGTCGGACCGGGGAGCTGTTTTTT. The full variable domain, with the rest looked up from reference TRBV7-6 and TRBJ2-2, is GAGVSQSPRYKVTKRGQDVALRCDPISGHVSLYWYRQALGQGPEFLTYFNYEAQQDKSGLPNDRFSAERPEGSISTLTIQRTEQRDSAMYRCASSPGGGRTGELFFGEGSRLTVL.

V is TRBV4-1 and J is TRBJ2-2; tentatively, D is TRBD2 (5 bases). Trimming took off 1 base at V and 2 bases at J, with 8 bases between the two ends. CDR3 size: 15 residues. The germline gives CDR1 MGHRA, CDR2 YSYEKL. The CDR3 DNA is TGCGCCAGCAGCCAAGTCGGAGGAAACACCGGGGAGCTGTTTTTT. Protein product: CASSQVGGNTGELFF.

This clone is a singleton in its sample. This chain uses TRBV2 with TRBJ1-2, with 8 bases matching TRBD1. This CDR3 comprises 16 residues. Per the germline V gene, CDR1 is SNHLY and CDR2 is FYNNEI. With V trimmed by 2 bases and J by 0 bases, 5 bases remained unmatched. CDR3 protein: CASSEIWTGPNYGYTF. The CDR3 DNA follows: TGTGCCAGCAGTGAAATCTGGACAGGGCCTAACTATGGCTACACCTTC.

V and J are TRBV21-1 and TRBJ2-1. TRBV21-1 is an annotated pseudogene. The CDR3 totals 13 residues. CDR3 coding DNA: TGTGCCAGCACGGGCCCCATCTACAATGAGCAGTTCTTC. Translation gives CASTGPIYNEQFF.

The gene calls are TRBV7-2 and TRBJ2-5; D may be TRBD1 or TRBD2 (6 bases each). The length of the CDR3 is 14 residues. Trimming removed 7 bases at V and 1 base at J, with 13 bases between. Germline-derived CDR1 and CDR2 are SGHTA and FQGNSA. The CDR3 DNA is TGTGCCAGCACAAAAGGGGGAGGCCAAGAGACCCAGTACTTC. Its protein product is CASTKGGGQETQYF.

This clone was recorded a few times. In DNA, the CDR3 is TGTGCCAGCAGTTTATTGGGGGGTCCCCACATCCATGAAAAACTGTTTTTT. Protein sequence: CASSLLGGPHIHEKLFF. The J gene is TRBJ1-4, the V gene TRBV27, with D tentatively TRBD1 (5 bases). Looked up from germline, CDR1 is MNHEY and CDR2 is SMNVEV (reference sequence). Deletions cut 1 base from V and 6 bases from J, with 18 bases between. The CDR3 has 17 amino acids.

The chain links TRBV27 to TRBJ2-1; 7 bases align to TRBD1. This CDR3 comprises 14 residues. Germline V lookup: CDR1 MNHEY, CDR2 SMNVEV (reference sequence). The V segment lost 5 bases and the J segment 7 bases; nucleotides outside the gene matches: 8. This chain's CDR3 is CASSKTGFGNEQFF. In DNA, the CDR3 is TGTGCCAGCAGTAAGACAGGGTTTGGAAATGAGCAGTTCTTC.

CDR3 nucleotide sequence: TGTGCCAGCAGCCCGACCCAACAGGGGAAAGCTTTCTTT. It codes for CASSPTQQGKAFF. The chain recombines TRBV6-4 with TRBJ1-1; 7 nucleotides agree with TRBD1. Looked up from germline, CDR1 is MRHNA and CDR2 is SNTAGT. The ends lost 6 bases at V and 9 bases at J; junction bases unmatched: 10. The CDR3 contains 13 residues.

The chain couples TRBV5-8 to TRBJ1-1; D gene unclear. V lost 1 base, J lost 3 bases, and 4 bases lay in between. The V gene's germline CDR1 is SGHTS and CDR2 YDEGEE. The CDR3 has 12 residues. The CDR3 DNA reads as TGTGCCAGCAGCTTGCGACACACTGAAGCTTTCTTT. Its protein is CASSLRHTEAFF.

The chain recombines TRBV9 with TRBJ2-2; a weak D match, TRBD1 (5 bases). V was trimmed by 4 bases and J by 1 base, leaving 11 bases between them. Germline V gene sequence: CDR1 SGDLS, CDR2 YYNGEE. This CDR3 comprises 15 residues. The CDR3 protein is CASSLDSRNTGELFF. CDR3 in DNA: TGTGCCAGCAGCTTAGACAGCCGGAACACCGGGGAGCTGTTTTTT.

CDR3 DNA: TGTGCCAGCGGTCGGGGGGAATACGGCTACACCTTC. This encodes CASGRGEYGYTF. The chain uses TRBV7-9 and TRBJ1-2; tentative D call: TRBD1 (5 bases). The CDR3 loop spans 12 amino acids. Germline V gene sequence: CDR1 SEHNR, CDR2 FQNEAQ (reference sequence). Trimming took off 8 bases at V and 8 bases at J, with 15 bases between the two ends.

CDR3 DNA: TGTGCCAGCAGCGTAGGGGGATACGAGCAGTACGTC. Protein product: CASSVGGYEQYV. The gene calls are TRBV5-6 and TRBJ2-7; D may be TRBD1 (6 bases). Trimming removed 4 bases at V and 4 bases at J, with 9 bases between. In germline, CDR1 is SGHDT, CDR2 YYEEEE. The CDR3 covers 12 residues.

The CDR3 loop is CASGRPPPSYGYTF. DNA of the CDR3: TGTGCTAGTGGCCGCCCGCCACCAAGCTATGGCTACACCTTC. The chain combines TRBV12-5 with TRBJ1-2; D call uncertain. V lost 6 bases and J lost 4, with 15 bases in between. CDR1 and CDR2 from the germline V gene are LGHNT and FRNRAP. The CDR3 runs 14 residues.